The 7 T cell receptor beta chains reported below all come from one sample, sequenced in a study of blood T cell repertoires in COVID-19. The assay was immunoSEQ multiplex PCR, and TCRdb's table has in-frame clones only and misses some. In the table there are more than 95,000 clones, about 85% of which are singletons. Sequencing was performed on peripheral blood. All receptors come from an elderly woman with acute or convalescent COVID-19.

The chain links TRBV20-1 to TRBJ1-1; D ambiguous. The CDR3 contains 10 residues. V lost 4 bases and J lost 5, with 5 bases in between. Looked up from germline, CDR1 is DFQATT and CDR2 is SNEGSKA (reference sequence). The CDR3 here is CSATRTEAFF. For the CDR3, the DNA is TGCAGTGCTACGAGGACTGAAGCTTTCTTT.

The genes are TRBV6-5 and TRBJ1-1; the D gene is possibly TRBD1 (5 bases). From germline, CDR1 is MNHEY and CDR2 SVGAGI. The CDR3 covers 14 residues. The ends were cut back, 7 bases at V and 4 bases at J, with 16 bases in the middle. The CDR3 spells CASIRDGGSTEAFF. For the CDR3, the DNA is TGTGCCAGCATTAGGGACGGCGGGAGCACTGAAGCTTTCTTT.

V gene TRBV5-1 combines with J gene TRBJ1-4, with a possible D match to TRBD1 (6 bases). Trimming removed 4 bases at V and 5 bases at J, with 18 bases between. The CDR3 length is 16 residues. Germline CDR1 reads SGHRS; CDR2 reads YFSETQ. CDR3 loop: CASSLASGGRNEKLFF. The CDR3, as DNA: TGCGCCAGCAGCCTGGCGAGCGGGGGCCGAAATGAAAAACTGTTTTTT.

The rearrangement joins TRBV2 to TRBJ1-1, with D tentatively TRBD1 (6 bases). Germline values: CDR1 SNHLY, CDR2 FYNNEI. Trimming left V 6 bases short and J 7 bases short, with 12 bases between. CDR3 length equals 12 residues. CDR3 sequence (DNA): TGTGCCAGCAGACGACAGGAGTATGAAGCTTTCTTT. Translation gives CASRRQEYEAFF. Supplemented by reference TRBV2 and TRBJ1-1, the full variable domain reads EPEVTQTPSHQVTQMGQEVILRCVPISNHLYFYWYRQILGQKVEFLVSFYNNEISEKSEIFDDQFSVERPDGSNFTLKIRSTKLEDSAMYFCASRRQEYEAFFGQGTRLTVV.

The CDR3 spells CATRRVGQGNQPQHF. DNA of the CDR3: TGTGCCACCCGAAGGGTGGGGCAGGGCAATCAGCCCCAGCATTTT. This rearrangement joins TRBV19 to TRBJ1-5, with D possibly TRBD1 on 5 matching bases. Trimming removed 10 bases at V and 2 bases at J, with 18 bases between. The CDR3 extends over 15 amino acids. Per the germline V gene, CDR1 is LNHDA and CDR2 is SQIVND (reference sequence).

This clone was found once. This chain uses TRBV6-2 or TRBV6-3 with TRBJ1-6, with D unresolved. Germline V gene sequence: CDR1 MNHEY, CDR2 SVGEGT. Deletions cut 6 bases from V and 10 bases from J, with 16 bases between. The CDR3 covers 14 residues. The DNA of the CDR3 is TGTGCCAGCAGCCAGTCGGGGAGGCAATCACCCCTCCACTTT. This translates into CASSQSGRQSPLHF.

This clone was seen only a few times. The chain employs TRBV2 and TRBJ1-5; D gene ambiguous. Trimming left V 8 bases short and J 6 bases short, with 17 bases between. The germline V gene has CDR1 SNHLY and CDR2 FYNNEI. The CDR3 runs to 14 residues. CDR3 in amino acids: CASGSRREFQPQHF. In DNA, the CDR3 is TGTGCCAGCGGATCCCGGAGGGAGTTTCAGCCCCAGCATTTT.